This section outlines one TCR beta chain sequence together with its context. This specimen comes from a study of blood T cell repertoires in COVID-19. Background on the study: Donors in the United States, Italy and Spain gave samples during acute or convalescent COVID-19. T cells, B-cell-depleted T cells, or PBMCs provided the cDNA or gDNA that served as material.

How the authors handled the data: Nucleated cell number was recorded as an estimate derived from reference gene primer amplification. The method was immunoSEQ multiplex PCR; TCRdb's version includes in-frame clones alone and lacks a portion of them. The V and J calls and clone size were taken over from that table, and D and trimming were inferred from the DNA. The sample has some 230,000 clones, about four fifths seen once; the top ten hold 2% to 2.5%. The CDR3 length is 15 residues. The V gene's germline CDR1 is LNHDA and CDR2 SQIVND (reference sequence). Trimming removed 3 bases at V and 5 bases at J, with 14 bases between.

This clonotype was sampled from a woman in her fifties or sixties with acute or convalescent COVID-19. The chain joins TRBV19 to TRBJ1-5; maybe TRBD1 (5 bases). Sequencing was done on a sample of peripheral blood. The CDR3 is CASSIQDKGYQPQHF. The CDR3 DNA reads as TGTGCCAGTAGTATTCAGGACAAAGGTTATCAGCCCCAGCATTTT.